This T cell receptor (beta chain) is from a study of blood T cells in healthy people across ages. Points from the study as a whole: Per million T cells, TCR beta diversity dropped about linearly as age rose. It was found that TCR beta diversity correlated strongly with the percentage of naive T cells.

This CDR3 has 12 residues. Trimming left V 2 bases short and J 7 bases short, with 6 bases between. CDR1 LNHNV and CDR2 YYDKDF come from the germline V gene (reference sequence). Combining a sample-barcoded 5' primer with a J-beta primer mix, a second PCR ran for roughly 7 to 11 cycles. Each sample provided no less than 2.5 million CDR3-containing paired-end reads. TCRdb re-derived calls from the 5' RACE reads in MiXCR, one entry per CDR3 protein. Of around 790,000 distinct CDR3 sequences in the sample, around 43% were seen once. The sample holds a few counts of this clonotype. Antigen: not known. In terms of origin and age, donors were healthy Caucasian individuals from Russia aged roughly 6 to 95.

This sequence joins TRBV15 and TRBJ1-5, with unresolved D. The TCR comes from a man aged 60 to 69 in good health. Sequenced material: blood. Written as DNA, the CDR3 is TGTGCCACCAGCAGAAACCGACAGCCCCAGCATTTT. Residues: CATSRNRQPQHF. The full variable domain, its missing parts supplied by reference TRBV15 and TRBJ1-5, is DAMVIQNPRYQVTQFGKPVTLSCSQTLNHNVMYWYQQKSSQAPKLLFHYYDKDFNNEADTPDNFQSRRPNTSFCFLDIRSPGLGDTAMYLCATSRNRQPQHFGDGTRLSIL.